The 15 T cell receptor beta chains presented below share a single source sample, sequenced in a study of T cell repertoires in cytomegalovirus infection. TCRdb recomputed calls from the reads with MiXCR, one row per CDR3 protein. The data contain 150,000 to 200,000 distinct CDR3 sequences, under 30% of them singletons. The sequencing sample was made of PBMCs. These receptors were obtained from a human donor in good health (CMV status not recorded). Some clones in this sample may be carry-over from other donors' samples.

This clonotype came up a few times. The chain employs TRBV30 and TRBJ2-5, with 9 nucleotides matching TRBD2. This CDR3 spans 15 amino acids. Germline CDR1 GTSNPN, CDR2 SVGIG (reference sequence). Trimming took 5 bases from V and 4 from J; bases not matched to a gene: 11. The CDR3 loop reads CAWGLGASGVETQYF. The CDR3 DNA reads as TGTGCCTGGGGCCTTGGAGCTAGCGGGGTAGAGACCCAGTACTTC.

This clonotype was detected only a few times. Here the CDR3 reads CASSLLIGLTEAFF. CDR3 DNA sequence: TGTGCCAGCAGTTTACTTATCGGCCTCACTGAAGCTTTCTTT. The chain uses TRBV12-3 or TRBV12-4 and TRBJ1-1; D unresolved. This CDR3 is built from 14 residues. Trimming stripped 2 bases from V and 4 bases from J, with 11 bases between.

The chain links TRBV27 to TRBJ1-5; the D gene is possibly TRBD1 (5 bases). V lost 6 bases and J 3 bases, leaving 15 bases between the germline ends. From germline, CDR1 is MNHEY and CDR2 SMNVEV (reference sequence). The length of the CDR3 is 15 residues. CDR3 DNA: TGTGCCAGCAGCGGCCTCGGGGCCAACAATCAGCCCCAGCATTTT. This encodes CASSGLGANNQPQHF.

This clonotype was detected only a few times. V is TRBV7-9 and J is TRBJ1-2; D not resolved. Between the trimmed V and J ends, which lost 5 bases and 10 bases, there was a span of 11 bases. Germline V gene sequence: CDR1 SEHNR, CDR2 FQNEAQ (reference sequence). This CDR3 region has 11 residues. DNA for the CDR3: TGTGCCAGCAGCGCCCAACGGGACTACACCTTC. It is translated as CASSAQRDYTF. Based on the CDR3 plus reference TRBV7-9 and TRBJ1-2, the full variable domain is DTGVSQNPRHKITKRGQNVTFRCDPISEHNRLYWYRQTLGQGPEFLTYFQNEAQLEKSRLLSDRFSAERPKGSFSTLEIQRTEQGDSAMYLCASSAQRDYTFGSGTRLTVV.

This clonotype was detected only once. The chain uses TRBV10-3 and TRBJ2-1, with 8 bases aligning to TRBD2. Germline V gene sequence: CDR1 ENHRY, CDR2 SYGVKD. Trimming cost V 8 bases and J 8 bases; bases outside gene matches: 11. The CDR3 sequence is 14 residues long. CDR3 nucleotides: TGTGCCATCGGCCCGGGACTAGGATTTTATGAGCAGTTCTTC. Its protein product is CAIGPGLGFYEQFF.

This clonotype was seen repeatedly, ten times or more. The chain couples TRBV7-8 to TRBJ1-1; D is uncertain. Looked up from germline, CDR1 is SGHVS and CDR2 is FQNEAQ. V was trimmed by 1 base and J by 4 bases, leaving 7 bases between them. The CDR3 covers 13 residues. The CDR3 spells CASSLETRTEAFF. DNA of the CDR3: TGTGCCAGCAGCTTAGAGACGCGCACTGAAGCTTTCTTT.

This clonotype was seen a few times. The chain employs TRBV25-1 and TRBJ2-5, with 12 bases fitting TRBD2. CDR3 length: 17 amino acids. V lost 5 bases to trimming and J lost 5 bases; unmatched junction nucleotides: 12. From germline, CDR1 is MGHDK and CDR2 SYGVNS. The CDR3 sequence is CASSPRPGLAGRETQYF. In DNA, the CDR3 is TGTGCCAGCAGTCCGCGGCCCGGACTAGCGGGGCGGGAGACCCAGTACTTC.

This clonotype was detected a few times. The chain recombines TRBV4-1 with TRBJ1-2; D possibly corresponds to TRBD1 (6 bases). The CDR3 runs 16 residues. Germline V gene lookup returns CDR1 MGHRA and CDR2 YSYEKL. V lost 1 base and J 4 bases, leaving 16 bases between the germline ends. In DNA, the CDR3 is TGCGCCAGCAGCCAAGGCTCCAGGGACATGGTCTATGGCTACACCTTC. Protein sequence: CASSQGSRDMVYGYTF.

This sequence joins TRBV7-9 and TRBJ1-3; 9 nucleotides line up with TRBD1. CDR3 size: 17 residues. V trimming: 4 bases; J trimming: 0 bases; junction bases outside the gene matches: 7. Germline V lookup: CDR1 SEHNR, CDR2 FQNEAQ (reference sequence). The CDR3 region has the DNA TGTGCCAGCAGCTGGTTCGTGGACAGGGGCTCTGGAAACACCATATATTTT. This encodes CASSWFVDRGSGNTIYF.

The chain couples TRBV7-2 to TRBJ2-4, with D possibly being TRBD1 or TRBD2 (5 bases each). Trimming removed 7 bases at V and 10 bases at J, with 17 bases between. Germline V gives CDR1 SGHTA, CDR2 FQGNSA. This CDR3 is built from 13 residues. CDR3 amino acids: CASKKGPGEIQYF. For the CDR3, the DNA is TGTGCCAGCAAGAAGGGACCCGGTGAGATTCAGTACTTC.

This clonotype was picked up a small number of times. This sequence joins TRBV7-2 and TRBJ1-1; D gene uncertain. The CDR3 has 14 residues. Trimming took off 1 base at V and 6 bases at J, with 12 bases between the two ends. Germline V gene sequence: CDR1 SGHTA, CDR2 FQGNSA. CDR3 nucleotides: TGTGCCAGCAGCTTAGAGTTAGGAAGAGCTGAAGCTTTCTTT. This sequence encodes CASSLELGRAEAFF.

Concerning this clonotype itself: Just one base apart from a much larger clone, this may be a read error. J is TRBJ2-1 and V is TRBV7-6; D gene uncertain. There are 11 residues in the CDR3. The germline CDR1 and CDR2 sequences are SGHVS and FNYEAQ. The CDR3 DNA sequence: TGTACCAGCAGAGGTTCGGATGAGCAGTTCTTC. Translated: CTSRGSDEQFF.

The V call is TRBV3-1, the J call TRBJ2-3, with TRBD2 as a possible D gene (6 bases). V shed 4 bases and J shed 11 bases, with 22 bases lying between them. The germline V gene has CDR1 LGHDT and CDR2 YNNKEL (reference sequence). CDR3 length: 15 amino acids. The CDR3: CASSPLAKDPKVQYF. The CDR3 region has the DNA TGTGCCAGCAGCCCCCTAGCGAAAGATCCTAAGGTGCAGTATTTT.

This clonotype was picked up many times. The chain recombines TRBV7-2 with TRBJ2-2; D may be TRBD2 (7 bases). CDR1 and CDR2 (germline): SGHTA, FQGNSA. The ends were cut back, 2 bases at V and 6 bases at J, with 13 bases in the middle. The CDR3 is made up of 15 amino acids. The CDR3: CASSLLWGGSGELFF. CDR3 nucleotides: TGTGCCAGCAGCTTACTGTGGGGGGGCTCCGGGGAGCTGTTTTTT.

V gene TRBV27 combines with J gene TRBJ1-2; 9 bases agree with TRBD1. CDR1 is MNHEY, CDR2 SMNVEV, per germline (reference sequence). This CDR3 has 17 residues. V gave up 9 bases and J gave up 0 bases; unmatched junction bases: 14. The CDR3 DNA is TGTGCCAGAAGTGGACAGGGGCGCCGTACAGCTAACTATGGCTACACCTTC. Residues: CARSGQGRRTANYGYTF.